This T cell receptor (beta chain) was observed in a study of blood T cell repertoires in COVID-19. In the study overall: Sites in the United States, Italy and Spain provided acute and convalescent COVID-19 samples. PBMCs, B-cell-depleted T cells, or T cells were the source of the cDNA or gDNA that made up the material.

Only in-frame clones appear in the TCRdb table, and some are missing; sequencing was by immunoSEQ multiplex PCR. Of about 160,000 clones in the sample, approximately 80% are singletons; the top ten hold more than 6%. V lost 3 bases, J lost 3 bases, and 9 bases lay in between. The CDR3 runs to 14 residues. Germline-derived CDR1 and CDR2 are SGHTA and FQGNSA. The sample consisted of peripheral blood. The origin of this receptor is a middle-aged woman with COVID-19, enrolled during active disease. V gene TRBV7-2 combines with J gene TRBJ2-1, with D possibly being TRBD1 (6 bases). CDR3 DNA sequence: TGTGCCAGCAGCTTCCGGGACAACTACAATGAGCAGTTCTTC. It yields the protein CASSFRDNYNEQFF.